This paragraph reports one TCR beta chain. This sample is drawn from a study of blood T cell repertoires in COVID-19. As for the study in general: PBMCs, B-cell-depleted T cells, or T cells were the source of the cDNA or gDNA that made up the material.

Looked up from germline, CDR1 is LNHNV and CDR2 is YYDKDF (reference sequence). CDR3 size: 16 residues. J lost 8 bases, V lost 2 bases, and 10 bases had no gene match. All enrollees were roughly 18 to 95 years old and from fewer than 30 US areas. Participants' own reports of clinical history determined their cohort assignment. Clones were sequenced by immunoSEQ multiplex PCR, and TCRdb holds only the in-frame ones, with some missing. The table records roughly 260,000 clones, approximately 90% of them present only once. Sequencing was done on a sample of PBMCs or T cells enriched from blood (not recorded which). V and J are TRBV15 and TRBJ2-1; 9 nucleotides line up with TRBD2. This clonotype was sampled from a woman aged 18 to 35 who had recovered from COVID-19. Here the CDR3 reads CATSRLTSSGNDEQFF. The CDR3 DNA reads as TGTGCCACCAGCAGATTAACGTCTAGCGGGAACGATGAGCAGTTCTTC.